These 24 T cell receptor beta chains were all obtained from the same sample, sequenced in a study of blood T cell repertoires in COVID-19. The protocol was immunoSEQ multiplex PCR, while the TCRdb copy is restricted to in-frame clones and leaves out a portion. The data show about 160,000 clones, around 80% seen once. The sample taken for sequencing was peripheral blood. The receptor source for this set is a woman aged 80 or over with acute or convalescent COVID-19.

This chain connects TRBV5-1 to TRBJ1-1, with 11 bases that match TRBD1. Germline trimming cut 6 bases from V and 4 bases from J; bases unmatched to any gene: 8. Per the germline V gene, CDR1 is SGHRS and CDR2 is YFSETQ. There are 15 residues in the CDR3. The CDR3 protein is CASTGTGGSSTEAFF. As DNA, the CDR3 is TGCGCCAGCACCGGGACAGGGGGTTCGAGCACTGAAGCTTTCTTT.

The chain carries TRBV28 and TRBJ2-5; 9 bases agree with TRBD2. Germline-derived CDR1 and CDR2 are MDHEN and SYDVKM. V lost 7 bases and J lost 0; bases outside the gene matches: 9. This CDR3 region has 16 residues. In nucleotides, the CDR3 is TGTGCCAGCATTGGGGCTAGCGGGATTCACCAAGAGACCCAGTACTTC. Its protein product is CASIGASGIHQETQYF.

The V and J genes are TRBV2 and TRBJ2-7; TRBD2 agrees at 9 bases. The germline V gene has CDR1 SNHLY and CDR2 FYNNEI. CDR3 length: 15 residues. Trimming removed 2 bases from V and 4 bases from J; junction bases left unmatched: 6. In DNA form, the CDR3 reads TGTGCCAGCAGTGAAATCGCGGGAGGGCCGTACGAGCAGTACTTC. Protein sequence: CASSEIAGGPYEQYF.

This clone was counted once. The V call is TRBV2, the J call TRBJ1-3; perhaps TRBD1 as D (6 bases). The CDR3 totals 13 residues. Trimming stripped 10 bases from V and 4 bases from J, with 14 bases between. From germline, CDR1 is SNHLY and CDR2 FYNNEI. The CDR3: CATKRGFGNTIYF. In DNA, the CDR3 is TGTGCCACCAAGAGGGGGTTCGGAAACACCATATATTTT.

The chain has TRBV9 and TRBJ2-1; D call uncertain. Trimming removed 0 bases at V and 9 bases at J, with 10 bases between. The CDR3 has 13 amino acids. The germline V gene encodes CDR1 SGDLS and CDR2 YYNGEE. The DNA for the CDR3 is TGTGCCAGCAGCGTAGCGGTGGCAGGTGAGCAGTTCTTC. It translates to CASSVAVAGEQFF. The complete variable domain, with remaining parts taken from reference TRBV9 and TRBJ2-1, reads DSGVTQTPKHLITATGQRVTLRCSPRSGDLSVYWYQQSLDQGLQFLIQYYNGEERAKGNILERFSAQQFPDLHSELNLSSLELGDSALYFCASSVAVAGEQFFGPGTRLTVL.

The chain links TRBV4-1 to TRBJ1-3; D is undetermined. The V gene lost 7 bases and the J gene lost 2 bases, with 15 bases spanning the gap. The CDR3 has 15 amino acids. Germline CDR1 is MGHRA and CDR2 is YSYEKL. For the CDR3, the DNA is TGCGCCAGCAACCGTGGGCAAGGAACTGGAAACACCATATATTTT. Translation gives CASNRGQGTGNTIYF.

Only one count was recorded for this clone. This chain uses TRBV6-2 or TRBV6-3 with TRBJ1-2, with 7 bases matching TRBD1. Germline CDR1 reads MNHEY; CDR2 reads SVGEGT. With V trimmed by 5 bases and J by 5 bases, 5 bases remained unmatched. The CDR3 has 13 residues. CDR3 nucleotide sequence: TGTGCCAGCAGTGGGGACAGTGATTATGGCTACACCTTC. This gives the protein CASSGDSDYGYTF.

This clone occurred a few times. The gene calls are TRBV4-3 and TRBJ2-1, with 10 bases lining up with TRBD2. The CDR3 is 17 amino acids. The ends lost 1 base at V and 9 bases at J; junction bases unmatched: 12. Germline CDR1 is LGHNA and CDR2 is YSLEER. The CDR3: CASSQATVLAGVVEQFF. As DNA, the CDR3 is TGCGCCAGCAGCCAAGCCACTGTTCTAGCGGGAGTAGTTGAGCAGTTCTTC.

This clone was recorded a few times. CDR3 sequence: CASRPGKVNEQFF. CDR3 in DNA: TGTGCCAGCAGGCCCGGGAAAGTAAATGAGCAGTTCTTC. This sequence joins TRBV7-2 and TRBJ2-1, with D maybe TRBD2 (5 bases). Deletions cut 6 bases from V and 7 bases from J, with 13 bases between. CDR1 SGHTA and CDR2 FQGNSA come from the germline V gene. The CDR3 loop spans 13 amino acids.

The gene calls are TRBV29-1 and TRBJ2-1; 13 bases align to TRBD2. After removal of 3 bases from V and 4 bases from J, the junction contained 6 bases not matched to a gene. Looked up from germline, CDR1 is SQVTM and CDR2 is ANQGSEA. The CDR3 extends over 16 amino acids. The CDR3: CSVDQTSGRGYNEQFF. The DNA of the CDR3 is TGCAGCGTTGACCAAACTAGCGGGAGGGGTTACAATGAGCAGTTCTTC.

The V gene is TRBV7-2, the J gene TRBJ1-3; 7 nucleotides line up with TRBD1. J gave up 3 bases and V 5 bases, and 4 bases lay outside the gene matches. Germline V lookup: CDR1 SGHTA, CDR2 FQGNSA. This CDR3 is built from 14 residues. The CDR3 DNA is TGTGCCAGCAGCACCCGGGACAGTGGAAACACCATATATTTT. It encodes CASSTRDSGNTIYF. The whole variable domain, remainder taken from reference TRBV7-2 and TRBJ1-3, is GAGVSQSPSNKVTEKGKDVELRCDPISGHTALYWYRQSLGQGLEFLIYFQGNSAPDKSGLPSDRFSAERTGGSVSTLTIQRTQQEDSAVYLCASSTRDSGNTIYFGEGSWLTVV.

The rearrangement links TRBV20-1 to TRBJ2-7, with a possible D match to TRBD1 (5 bases). This CDR3 has 11 residues. The germline V gene has CDR1 DFQATT and CDR2 SNEGSKA (reference sequence). V was trimmed by 7 bases and J by 2 bases, leaving 9 bases between them. The CDR3 sequence: CSVPDTYEQYF. The CDR3 coding sequence is TGCAGTGTTCCGGACACCTACGAGCAGTACTTC.

This clone was seen just once. This sequence joins TRBV10-3 and TRBJ1-1; 9 bases line up with TRBD1. There are 16 residues in the CDR3. Per the germline V gene, CDR1 is ENHRY and CDR2 is SYGVKD. V shed 6 bases, J shed 5 bases, and the junction held 13 bases outside the gene matches. Written as DNA, the CDR3 is TGTGCCATCAGGGGGGACTCGACAGGGGGAGGTACTGAAGCTTTCTTT. It yields the protein CAIRGDSTGGGTEAFF.

The V call is TRBV6-5, the J call TRBJ1-5; the D gene is possibly TRBD1 (6 bases). Trimming removed 2 bases at V and 1 base at J, with 12 bases between. The CDR3 totals 16 residues. Germline CDR1 and CDR2: MNHEY and SVGAGI. The CDR3, as DNA: TGTGCCAGCAGTTACACTGCGACAGGAAGCAATCAGCCCCAGCATTTT. Encoded protein: CASSYTATGSNQPQHF.

The V and J genes are TRBV10-2 and TRBJ1-6; possible D gene TRBD1, 5 bases. The germline V and J ends were trimmed by 3 bases and 6 bases, with 12 bases remaining between them. This CDR3 spans 15 amino acids. Germline CDR1 and CDR2: WSHSY and SAAADI. The CDR3 region has the DNA TGCGCCAGCAGTGACCCCAGGGCACCTAATTCACCCCTCCACTTT. Amino acids: CASSDPRAPNSPLHF.

The chain combines TRBV7-8 with TRBJ1-5; tentative D call: TRBD1 (5 bases). The CDR3 is made up of 16 amino acids. CDR1 is SGHVS and CDR2 is FQNEAQ in the germline V gene. Trimming took off 4 bases at V and 0 bases at J, with 13 bases between the two ends. The CDR3 DNA is TGTGCCAGCAGCTGGGCCGGGGGGGATAGCAATCAGCCCCAGCATTTT. Its protein is CASSWAGGDSNQPQHF.

The chain couples TRBV14 to TRBJ1-2; unclear D gene. This CDR3 contains 15 residues. Deletions cut 2 bases from V and 2 bases from J, with 12 bases between. Germline CDR1 SGHDN, CDR2 FVKESK. The DNA for the CDR3 is TGTGCCAGCAGCCAAAAAGATTGGAGGAACTATGGCTACACCTTC. Residues: CASSQKDWRNYGYTF.

About this clone itself: Different DNA sequences within this sample yield the same CDR3. This chain joins TRBV5-1 and TRBJ2-1; 7 positions agree with TRBD1. Germline loops: CDR1 SGHRS, CDR2 YFSETQ. CDR3 length: 14 residues. The trim removed 5 bases at V and 10 bases at J, leaving 12 bases unmatched. The CDR3 DNA reads TGCGCCAGCAGGGTTCAGACAGGGAAGAAAGAGCAGTTCTTC. The encoded protein is CASRVQTGKKEQFF.

The sample holds one count of this clone. This chain connects TRBV12-5 to TRBJ2-1; 12 nucleotides align to TRBD2. The CDR3 is made up of 16 amino acids. With V trimmed by 5 bases and J by 6 bases, 8 bases remained unmatched. Per the germline V gene, CDR1 is LGHNT and CDR2 is FRNRAP. This CDR3 is CASGPGTSGSPNEQFF. The DNA for the CDR3 is TGTGCTAGTGGTCCCGGGACTAGCGGGTCTCCCAATGAGCAGTTCTTC. The full variable domain, with the rest looked up from reference TRBV12-5 and TRBJ2-1, is DARVTQTPRHKVTEMGQEVTMRCQPILGHNTVFWYRQTMMQGLELLAYFRNRAPLDDSGMPKDRFSAEMPDATLATLKIQPSEPRDSAVYFCASGPGTSGSPNEQFFGPGTRLTVL.

This rearrangement joins TRBV28 to TRBJ2-7, with 9 bases matching TRBD1. Germline values: CDR1 MDHEN, CDR2 SYDVKM. Trimming took 6 bases from V and 4 from J; bases not matched to a gene: 13. The CDR3 runs 16 residues. In DNA, the CDR3 is TGTGCCAGCAGCCCTGACAGGGGGTTAAGGTTGTACGAGCAGTACTTC. As protein: CASSPDRGLRLYEQYF.

The chain recombines TRBV19 with TRBJ2-5; the match to TRBD2 covers 7 bases. J was trimmed by 2 bases and V by 0 bases; bases with no gene match: 6. From germline, CDR1 is LNHDA and CDR2 SQIVND (reference sequence). The CDR3 sequence is 16 residues long. The CDR3 sequence is CASSIDAGEGQETQYF. The CDR3 DNA is TGTGCCAGTAGTATAGATGCGGGAGAAGGTCAAGAGACCCAGTACTTC.

The chain has TRBV4-1 and TRBJ2-5, with 9 positions matching TRBD1. V was pared by 4 bases and J by 5 bases, with 11 bases of the junction left unmatched. This CDR3 has 16 residues. Looked up from germline, CDR1 is MGHRA and CDR2 is YSYEKL. CDR3 coding DNA: TGCGCCAGCAGCCCCGTCGGGACAGGGTTCCAGGAGACCCAGTACTTC. Translation gives CASSPVGTGFQETQYF.

The chain has TRBV5-1 and TRBJ1-4; tentative D call: TRBD1 (5 bases). V lost 0 bases and J 8 bases, leaving 8 bases between the germline ends. There are 13 residues in the CDR3. Germline CDR1 reads SGHRS; CDR2 reads YFSETQ. DNA for the CDR3: TGCGCCAGCAGCTTGGCGGGGGAGGAAAAACTGTTTTTT. Amino acid sequence: CASSLAGEEKLFF.

Here the CDR3 reads CASSLSGGYDSPLHF. CDR3 nucleotide sequence: TGTGCCAGCAGCTTATCAGGGGGTTACGATTCACCCCTCCACTTT. The chain has TRBV7-9 and TRBJ1-6, with 7 bases that match TRBD1. Trimming removed 2 bases from V and 8 bases from J; junction bases left unmatched: 6. The CDR3 covers 15 residues. Germline-derived CDR1 and CDR2 are SEHNR and FQNEAQ (reference sequence).